One T cell receptor (beta chain) is described in this entry. Its target is not known. The approximately 120-subject validation cohort, separate from the roughly 700-subject first cohort, included the donors. The CDR3 totals 13 residues. Between the trimmed V and J ends, which lost 4 bases and 3 bases, there was a span of 9 bases. Germline CDR1 WNHNN, CDR2 SYGVQD (reference sequence). This sample was included in a study of cytomegalovirus exposure and HLA in healthy donors. Study outcomes and limitations: Altogether, 164 TCR beta chains were recorded as cytomegalovirus-associated.

The data were produced by immunoSEQ multiplex PCR, yet TCRdb's version contains in-frame clones alone and is incomplete. The repertoire holds some 120,000 clones, with roughly 89% as singletons. The receptor was derived from a woman younger than 35 in good health and CMV-seronegative. The sequenced sample was PBMCs. This chain uses TRBV10-1 with TRBJ1-1; tentatively, D is TRBD1 (6 bases). In DNA form, the CDR3 reads TGCGCCAGCAGTGGGACAGCTGACACTGAAGCTTTCTTT. Translated, it gives CASSGTADTEAFF.